Listed below are T cell receptor beta chains from one sample, sequenced in a study of T cells in Graves' hyperthyroidism and ophthalmopathy. Each CDR3 protein is one row after TCRdb ran MiXCR on the multiplex PCR reads. The sample consists of around 690,000 distinct CDR3 sequences, 20% of them appearing once. Material for sequencing was blood. These receptor sequences come from a man aged 25 to 40 with Graves' ophthalmopathy. Both conserved end residues are part of each CDR3. A D gene is named only where the DNA matches it firmly. Expanded clones get a size class; other rows say once, few or many, or leave the size out.

size | J | V | D | length | CDR3 | DNA
. | TRBJ2-7 | TRBV12-3/TRBV12-4 | . | 12 | CASSPDGIQEYF | TGTGCCAGCAGTCCAGATGGGATCCAGGAGTACTTC
many | TRBJ2-1 | TRBV5-1 | . | 13 | CASQGLSYNEQFF | TGCGCCAGCCAGGGTTTATCCTACAATGAGCAGTTCTTC
. | TRBJ1-5 | TRBV28 | . | 16 | CASSFGTRGLAEPQHF | TGTGCCAGCAGTTTCGGGACTCGGGGGCTGGCGGAGCCCCAGCATTTT
few | TRBJ2-1 | TRBV24-1 | TRBD2 | 16 | CATSAAAGGPIDEQFF | TGTGCCACCAGTGCCGCAGCGGGAGGGCCAATCGATGAGCAGTTCTTC
. | TRBJ2-2 | TRBV30 | TRBD1 | 13 | CAGGTGVTGELFF | TGTGCCGGGGGTACAGGGGTAACCGGGGAGCTGTTTTTT
. | TRBJ2-7 | TRBV12-3/TRBV12-4 | . | 14 | CASAKRGVGYEQYF | TGTGCCAGCGCAAAAAGAGGGGTTGGGTACGAGCAGTACTTC
. | TRBJ2-1 | TRBV5-1 | . | 13 | CASSLASGGEQFF | TGCGCCAGCAGCTTGGCCTCCGGGGGAGAGCAGTTCTTC
few | TRBJ1-2 | TRBV12-3/TRBV12-4 | . | 12 | CASRPQNNGYTF | TGTGCCAGCAGGCCACAGAATAATGGCTACACCTTC
many | TRBJ2-3 | TRBV28 | TRBD2 | 17 | CASSPPGGETLTDTQYF | TGTGCCAGCAGCCCGCCCGGGGGGGAGACCCTCACAGATACGCAGTATTTT
. | TRBJ1-6 | TRBV30 | TRBD1 | 13 | CAWSVGGRSPLHF | TGTGCCTGGAGTGTAGGGGGCAGGTCACCCCTCCACTTT
few | TRBJ2-3 | TRBV27 | TRBD2 | 16 | CASNSLLAGGPDTQYF | TGTGCCAGCAACTCCTTACTAGCGGGAGGTCCAGATACGCAGTATTTT
few | TRBJ2-7 | TRBV4-2 | TRBD1 | 16 | CASSQARTGFPYEQYF | TGTGCCAGCAGCCAAGCCCGGACAGGGTTTCCCTACGAGCAGTACTTC
many | TRBJ2-7 | TRBV6-1 | TRBD1 | 14 | CASSMGGQGVEQYF | TGTGCCAGCAGCATGGGGGGACAGGGTGTCGAGCAGTACTTC